These 25 T cell receptor beta chains came from one sample sequenced in a study of T cell responses to AZD1222 COVID-19 vaccine. Repertoires were generated with immunoSEQ multiplex PCR, while TCRdb's copy carries only in-frame clones and drops some. The repertoire has 150,000 or so clones, roughly 91% of them found once; the top ten carry 1.5% to 2%. Specimen: peripheral blood, collected on day 0 of AZD1222 vaccination. The receptor source for this set is an adult in good health.

The chain carries TRBV6-6 and TRBJ2-1; D not resolved. The CDR3 is made up of 12 amino acids. Trimming removed 0 bases from V and 6 bases from J, with 3 bases in between. Germline CDR1 and CDR2: MNHNY and SVGAGI (reference sequence). Here the CDR3 reads CASSYSPNEQFF. CDR3 DNA sequence: TGTGCCAGCAGTTACTCGCCCAATGAGCAGTTCTTC.

The gene calls are TRBV30 and TRBJ1-2; D is undetermined. Between the trimmed V and J ends, which lost 4 bases and 2 bases, there was a span of 17 bases. Germline V gives CDR1 GTSNPN, CDR2 SVGIG (reference sequence). The CDR3 has 15 amino acids. Here the CDR3 reads CAWTARAPRNYGYTF. CDR3 in DNA: TGTGCCTGGACCGCCCGAGCTCCGCGAAACTATGGCTACACCTTC.

The chain uses TRBV15 and TRBJ2-3, with TRBD2 matching 12 bases. Germline CDR1 is LNHNV and CDR2 is YYDKDF (reference sequence). V lost 3 bases and J lost 3; bases outside the gene matches: 4. CDR3 size: 16 residues. The CDR3 DNA reads TGTGCCACCAGCAGGTCTAGCGGGAGGGGTACAGATACGCAGTATTTT. Its translation: CATSRSSGRGTDTQYF.

V usage is TRBV25-1 and J usage is TRBJ2-5; weak D call: TRBD1 (5 bases). Germline CDR1 is MGHDK and CDR2 is SYGVNS. The CDR3 consists of 16 residues. Trimming stripped 4 bases from V and 2 bases from J, with 17 bases between. DNA of the CDR3: TGTGCCAGCAGTGGAGGAACGACAGTGAGTCAAGAGACCCAGTACTTC. This codes for CASSGGTTVSQETQYF.

The J gene is TRBJ1-1, the V gene TRBV12-2; the table names TRBD1, a call not compared with the DNA. TRBV12-2 is given as a pseudogene. The CDR3 consists of 15 residues. CDR3 loop: CASRLSGQTNTEAFF. The DNA for the CDR3 is TGTGCAAGTCGCTTATCCGGACAGACGAACACTGAAGCTTTCTTT.

The chain links TRBV7-2 to TRBJ2-7; D is uncertain. This CDR3 comprises 15 residues. The V end was cut by 2 bases, the J end by 4 bases, with 15 bases between. CDR1 and CDR2 from the germline V gene are SGHTA and FQGNSA. CDR3 sequence (DNA): TGTGCCAGCAGCTTAACAGATTTTTCATTTTACGAGCAGTACTTC. It specifies CASSLTDFSFYEQYF. The full variable domain, in which reference TRBV7-2 and TRBJ2-7 provide the parts outside the CDR3, is GAGVSQSPSNKVTEKGKDVELRCDPISGHTALYWYRQSLGQGLEFLIYFQGNSAPDKSGLPSDRFSAERTGGSVSTLTIQRTQQEDSAVYLCASSLTDFSFYEQYFGPGTRLTVT.

The CDR3 nucleotides read TGTGCCAGCAGTTTCCCGACCGCAGGAGGTAGGATGAACACTGAAGCTTTCTTT. Protein: CASSFPTAGGRMNTEAFF. This chain links TRBV6-2 or TRBV6-3 with TRBJ1-1; D not certain. The CDR3 runs 18 residues. The V gene's germline CDR1 is MNHEY and CDR2 SVGEGT. V gave up 4 bases and J gave up 0 bases, with 21 bases separating them.

V usage is TRBV3-1 (or the pseudogene TRBV3-2) and J usage is TRBJ1-1; a possible D gene is TRBD1 (5 bases). The CDR3 totals 14 residues. Germline V gives CDR1 LGHDT, CDR2 YNNKEL (reference sequence). Trimming shortened V by 4 bases and J by 6 bases, and 15 bases separated the two germline ends. DNA of the CDR3: TGTGCCAGCAGCCCGATGACAGTGGGTGCTGAAGCTTTCTTT. It encodes CASSPMTVGAEAFF.

The chain has TRBV11-1 and TRBJ1-1; D is perhaps TRBD1 (5 bases). The CDR3 spans 13 residues. Germline assignment: CDR1 SGHAT and CDR2 FQDESV (reference sequence). V was clipped by 8 bases and J by 6 bases, with 16 bases between them. The CDR3 loop reads CASGIRRDAEAFF. In DNA form, the CDR3 reads TGTGCCAGCGGGATCAGACGGGACGCTGAAGCTTTCTTT. The whole variable domain, filled in from reference TRBV11-1 and TRBJ1-1, reads EAEVAQSPRYKITEKSQAVAFWCDPISGHATLYWYRQILGQGPELLVQFQDESVVDDSQLPKDRFSAERLKGVDSTLKIQPAELGDSAMYLCASGIRRDAEAFFGQGTRLTVV.

In its sample, this clone was seen a few times. The chain has TRBV28 and TRBJ2-1; D not certain. This CDR3 has 14 residues. Per the germline V gene, CDR1 is MDHEN and CDR2 is SYDVKM. V gave up 6 bases and J gave up 5 bases, with 14 bases separating them. The CDR3 sequence is CASSRMRQNNEQFF. In DNA form, the CDR3 reads TGTGCCAGCAGCCGGATGCGCCAGAACAATGAGCAGTTCTTC.

The chain is built from TRBV2 and TRBJ1-1, with TRBD1 as a possible D gene (6 bases). CDR3 length: 16 residues. CDR1 and CDR2 from the germline V gene are SNHLY and FYNNEI. The germline V and J ends were trimmed by 6 bases and 5 bases, with 22 bases remaining between them. The DNA of the CDR3 is TGTGCCAGCAGGGTTGCAGGCGGGGGGGGGCTTACTGAAGCTTTCTTT. It translates to CASRVAGGGGLTEAFF. Looking up the rest from reference TRBV2 and TRBJ1-1 gives the full variable domain: EPEVTQTPSHQVTQMGQEVILRCVPISNHLYFYWYRQILGQKVEFLVSFYNNEISEKSEIFDDQFSVERPDGSNFTLKIRSTKLEDSAMYFCASRVAGGGGLTEAFFGQGTRLTVV.

This rearrangement joins TRBV6-1 to TRBJ1-1, with 7 positions matching TRBD1. The trim removed 2 bases at V and 4 bases at J, leaving 7 bases unmatched. CDR3 length: 15 residues. In germline, CDR1 is MNHNS, CDR2 SASEGT. CDR3 sequence: CASSESGQPFTEAFF. The CDR3 DNA reads as TGTGCCAGCAGTGAATCGGGACAGCCGTTCACTGAAGCTTTCTTT.

The chain combines TRBV28 with TRBJ1-1; weak D call: TRBD1 (5 bases). Germline V gene sequence: CDR1 MDHEN, CDR2 SYDVKM. V was clipped by 6 bases and J by 13 bases, with 21 bases between them. The CDR3 extends over 13 amino acids. CDR3 bases: TGTGCCAGCAGGGGGACGTGGGGACTGGAGGATTTCTTT. It translates to CASRGTWGLEDFF.

In DNA, the CDR3 is TGTGCCAGCAGCGTGGGACTAGCGGGGGCCACCGGGGAGCTGTTTTTT. Translated: CASSVGLAGATGELFF. The chain carries TRBV9 and TRBJ2-2, with 14 positions matching TRBD2. CDR3 size: 16 residues. With 2 bases clipped from V and 4 bases from J, the junction kept 1 base outside the gene matches. Per the germline V gene, CDR1 is SGDLS and CDR2 is YYNGEE.

The chain uses TRBV7-2 and TRBJ2-2; unclear D gene. The V gene lost 5 bases and the J gene lost 3 bases, with 4 bases spanning the gap. The CDR3 extends over 12 amino acids. The germline CDR1 and CDR2 sequences are SGHTA and FQGNSA. The CDR3 nucleotides read TGTGCCAGCAGCGAATACACCGGGGAGCTGTTTTTT. Its protein product is CASSEYTGELFF.

The gene calls are TRBV7-2 and TRBJ1-2; D unresolved. The CDR3 length is 14 residues. The germline gives CDR1 SGHTA, CDR2 FQGNSA. Trimming cost V 5 bases and J 6 bases, with 16 bases left between them. CDR3 sequence: CASSPWMGTDGYTF. CDR3 bases: TGTGCCAGCAGCCCCTGGATGGGAACCGATGGCTACACCTTC.

The V and J genes are TRBV6-2 or TRBV6-3 and TRBJ2-4, with D perhaps matching TRBD1 (6 bases). V lost 4 bases to trimming and J lost 1 base, with 8 bases between them. Germline V gene data show CDR1 as MNHEY and CDR2 as SVGEGT. The length of the CDR3 is 14 residues. CDR3 sequence reads: CASSSGQAKNIQYF. CDR3 coding DNA: TGTGCCAGCAGTTCCGGACAGGCCAAAAACATTCAGTACTTC.

This clone has just one count. The CDR3 loop is CASSYSSTANTEAFF. The DNA for the CDR3 is TGTGCCAGCAGTTACTCGAGTACCGCGAACACTGAAGCTTTCTTT. The chain has TRBV6-5 and TRBJ1-1; D gene unclear. Germline loops: CDR1 MNHEY, CDR2 SVGAGI. This CDR3 has 15 amino acids. Trimming pared 0 bases from V and 1 base from J, leaving 9 bases between.

CDR3 sequence reads: CASSLVGTRAGANVLTF. As DNA, the CDR3 is TGCGCCAGCAGCTTGGTTGGGACAAGAGCTGGGGCCAACGTCCTGACTTTC. The chain uses TRBV5-1 and TRBJ2-6; a possible D gene is TRBD1 (6 bases). There are 17 residues in the CDR3. Germline V gives CDR1 SGHRS, CDR2 YFSETQ. V lost 0 bases and J 2 bases, leaving 12 bases between the germline ends.

The genes are TRBV7-3 and TRBJ2-3; 16 bases agree with TRBD2. V lost 5 bases, J lost 7 bases, and 12 bases stayed unmatched. CDR3 length: 18 amino acids. Germline assignment: CDR1 SGHTA and CDR2 FQGTGA. CDR3 nucleotide sequence: TGTGCCAGCAGCCCTACCGGGACTAGCGGGAGGGGAAGGAATACGCAGTATTTT. This encodes CASSPTGTSGRGRNTQYF.

The V gene is TRBV11-2, the J gene TRBJ2-6; 10 bases are a match to TRBD2. V trimming: 0 bases; J trimming: 4 bases; junction bases outside the gene matches: 12. There are 20 residues in the CDR3. Germline-derived CDR1 and CDR2 are SGHAT and FQNNGV. DNA of the CDR3: TGTGCCAGCAGCTTAGATCCCGTAGCGGGAGGTTCAGGAGGGGCCAACGTCCTGACTTTC. Its protein product is CASSLDPVAGGSGGANVLTF.

The chain carries TRBV3-1 (or the pseudogene TRBV3-2) and TRBJ2-2; D remains unclear. The CDR3 is 15 residues long. From germline, CDR1 is LGHDT and CDR2 YNNKEL (reference sequence). V lost 6 bases and J lost 3, with 14 bases in between. CDR3 region: CASRSGVWDTGELFF. CDR3 DNA sequence: TGTGCCAGCAGAAGTGGGGTCTGGGACACCGGGGAGCTGTTTTTT.

This chain joins TRBV7-8 and TRBJ2-5, with D possibly TRBD2 on 5 matching bases. Trimming pared 2 bases from V and 1 base from J, leaving 8 bases between. The CDR3 contains 14 residues. Germline loops: CDR1 SGHVS, CDR2 FQNEAQ. This CDR3 is CASSLSGFQETQYF. CDR3 nucleotide sequence: TGTGCCAGCAGCTTATCGGGGTTCCAAGAGACCCAGTACTTC.

The gene calls are TRBV19 and TRBJ1-1; possible D gene TRBD1, 6 bases. Germline CDR1 is LNHDA and CDR2 is SQIVND (reference sequence). There are 15 residues in the CDR3. Trimming shortened V by 1 base and J by 6 bases, and 15 bases separated the two germline ends. The DNA for the CDR3 is TGTGCCAGTAGTATAGCCCTGGGGGCCGGGGCTGAAGCTTTCTTT. It is translated as CASSIALGAGAEAFF.

V is TRBV9 and J is TRBJ1-1; D unresolved. Germline CDR1 and CDR2: SGDLS and YYNGEE. CDR3 size: 15 residues. Trimming pared 0 bases from V and 0 bases from J, leaving 9 bases between. Here the CDR3 DNA reads TGTGCCAGCAGCGTAGGATCAGGCATGAACACTGAAGCTTTCTTT. The encoded protein is CASSVGSGMNTEAFF.